This entry lists 23 T cell receptor beta chains sequenced from one sample in a study of T cell responses to AZD1222 COVID-19 vaccine. The method was immunoSEQ multiplex PCR; TCRdb's version includes in-frame clones alone and lacks a portion of them. The sample records some 50,000 clones, about 87% being singletons. Material: peripheral blood, obtained 28 days after the second AZD1222 dose. These receptors were obtained from an adult who received the AZD1222 COVID-19 vaccine.

This sequence joins TRBV19 and TRBJ1-3; possible D gene TRBD1, 6 bases. The germline V gene encodes CDR1 LNHDA and CDR2 SQIVND (reference sequence). V lost 7 bases to trimming and J lost 0 bases, with 10 bases between them. This CDR3 comprises 14 residues. The CDR3 region is CASMGHYSGNTIYF. DNA of the CDR3: TGTGCCAGTATGGGACACTACTCTGGAAACACCATATATTTT.

This clone appeared a single time. J is TRBJ2-5 and V is TRBV5-5, with 7 bases aligning to TRBD1. J lost 0 bases, V lost 6 bases, and 8 bases had no gene match. The germline V gene has CDR1 SGHKS and CDR2 YYEKEE (reference sequence). The CDR3 consists of 15 residues. As DNA, the CDR3 is TGTGCCAGCAAAGGACAGGTCCAGTACCAAGAGACCCAGTACTTC. It translates to CASKGQVQYQETQYF. The full variable domain, with the rest looked up from reference TRBV5-5 and TRBJ2-5, is DAGVTQSPTHLIKTRGQQVTLRCSPISGHKSVSWYQQVLGQGPQFIFQYYEKEERGRGNFPDRFSARQFPNYSSELNVNALLLGDSALYLCASKGQVQYQETQYFGPGTRLLVL.

The rearrangement links TRBV10-3 to TRBJ2-3; either TRBD1 or TRBD2 may supply D (6 bases each). Germline V gene sequence: CDR1 ENHRY, CDR2 SYGVKD. The CDR3 has 16 residues. Deletions cut 8 bases from V and 6 bases from J, with 24 bases between. The CDR3 region has the DNA TGTGCCATCGCAAAAAATGGAGGGGGATCAGGGGATACGCAGTATTTT. Its protein is CAIAKNGGGSGDTQYF.

This clone was detected once. The rearrangement links TRBV5-6 to TRBJ1-5; D call uncertain. Germline V gene lookup returns CDR1 SGHDT and CDR2 YYEEEE. CDR3 length: 14 amino acids. The V and J ends lost 0 bases and 7 bases respectively, with 11 bases between them. The CDR3 DNA reads as TGTGCCAGCAGCTTGGGGTCGGTTGCGCAGCCCCAGCATTTT. Its translation: CASSLGSVAQPQHF.

This chain links TRBV6-6 with TRBJ2-3, with 12 bases that match TRBD2. The CDR3 is 16 residues long. V lost 2 bases to trimming and J lost 3 bases; unmatched junction nucleotides: 3. Germline lookup yields CDR1 MNHNY and CDR2 SVGAGI (reference sequence). CDR3 DNA: TGTGCCAGCAGTTACATCCTAGCGGGAGGGACAGATACGCAGTATTTT. Amino acid sequence: CASSYILAGGTDTQYF.

This chain links TRBV21-1 with TRBJ2-1; whether TRBD2, the table's D call, matches the DNA was not checked. TRBV21-1 constitutes a pseudogene. The CDR3 has 15 amino acids. CDR3 sequence (DNA): TGTGCCAGCAACGTCCCCGTGTTGCGAAACAATGAGCAGTTCTTC. It is translated as CASNVPVLRNNEQFF.

The chain links TRBV7-9 to TRBJ1-5, with a possible D match to TRBD1 (5 bases). CDR1 SEHNR and CDR2 FQNEAQ come from the germline V gene (reference sequence). The CDR3 is 15 amino acids. Trimming stripped 1 base from V and 4 bases from J, with 11 bases between. CDR3 nucleotide sequence: TGTGCCAGCAGCTTAGTCGATGGGGGTAATCAGCCCCAGCATTTT. Translating it yields CASSLVDGGNQPQHF. The full variable domain, with the rest looked up from reference TRBV7-9 and TRBJ1-5, is DTGVSQNPRHKITKRGQNVTFRCDPISEHNRLYWYRQTLGQGPEFLTYFQNEAQLEKSRLLSDRFSAERPKGSFSTLEIQRTEQGDSAMYLCASSLVDGGNQPQHFGDGTRLSIL.

The rearrangement joins TRBV9 to TRBJ1-6, with D perhaps TRBD1 (5 bases). The CDR3 consists of 15 residues. The V and J ends lost 4 bases and 10 bases respectively, with 18 bases between them. Looked up from germline, CDR1 is SGDLS and CDR2 is YYNGEE. CDR3 amino acids: CASSPDSASGSPLHF. In nucleotides, the CDR3 is TGTGCCAGCAGCCCCGACAGCGCCTCAGGGTCACCCCTCCACTTT. Based on the CDR3 plus reference TRBV9 and TRBJ1-6, the full variable domain is DSGVTQTPKHLITATGQRVTLRCSPRSGDLSVYWYQQSLDQGLQFLIQYYNGEERAKGNILERFSAQQFPDLHSELNLSSLELGDSALYFCASSPDSASGSPLHFGNGTRLTVT.

The chain carries TRBV4-3 and TRBJ1-2; perhaps TRBD1 as D (6 bases). Looked up from germline, CDR1 is LGHNA and CDR2 is YSLEER. Between the trimmed V and J ends, which lost 0 bases and 8 bases, there was a span of 22 bases. There are 17 residues in the CDR3. The CDR3, as DNA: TGCGCCAGCAGCCAAGATTACGGTGGCGGGACAAGTAAGGGCTACACCTTC. Its protein is CASSQDYGGGTSKGYTF.

The V gene is TRBV19, the J gene TRBJ1-3, with a possible D match to TRBD1 (5 bases). The CDR3 is 17 amino acids. CDR1 and CDR2 from the germline V gene are LNHDA and SQIVND (reference sequence). V lost 6 bases and J lost 0, with 18 bases in between. CDR3 nucleotide sequence: TGTGCCAGTAGCCCCAGATTCGGGGGGACCTCTGGAAACACCATATATTTT. It encodes CASSPRFGGTSGNTIYF.

V and J are TRBV9 and TRBJ2-7; D is ambiguous. Deletions cut 0 bases from V and 3 bases from J, with 7 bases between. The germline V gene encodes CDR1 SGDLS and CDR2 YYNGEE. There are 13 residues in the CDR3. DNA for the CDR3: TGTGCCAGCAGCGTAGAGGGCAACTACGAGCAGTACTTC. It translates to CASSVEGNYEQYF. The whole variable domain, remainder taken from reference TRBV9 and TRBJ2-7, is DSGVTQTPKHLITATGQRVTLRCSPRSGDLSVYWYQQSLDQGLQFLIQYYNGEERAKGNILERFSAQQFPDLHSELNLSSLELGDSALYFCASSVEGNYEQYFGPGTRLTVT.

The genes are TRBV6-5 and TRBJ2-1; 11 nucleotides line up with TRBD2. Germline CDR1 is MNHEY and CDR2 is SVGAGI. The V gene end was trimmed by 2 bases and the J gene end by 6 bases; junction bases not matched to a gene: 6. The CDR3 runs to 16 residues. The CDR3 reads CASSYGLAGGGNEQFF. In DNA form, the CDR3 reads TGTGCCAGCAGTTACGGGCTAGCGGGAGGAGGCAATGAGCAGTTCTTC.

This chain links TRBV11-1 with TRBJ2-2; weak D call: TRBD2 (6 bases). The CDR3 has 16 amino acids. Between the trimmed V and J ends, which lost 5 bases and 0 bases, there was a span of 13 bases. Germline-derived CDR1 and CDR2 are SGHAT and FQDESV (reference sequence). The DNA for the CDR3 is TGTGCCAGCAGCCCCCTACGACTAGCGAACACCGGGGAGCTGTTTTTT. It specifies CASSPLRLANTGELFF.

The gene calls are TRBV5-1 and TRBJ1-6; no firm D call. This CDR3 contains 13 residues. V lost 4 bases, J lost 7 bases, and 9 bases lay in between. The germline V gene encodes CDR1 SGHRS and CDR2 YFSETQ. CDR3 protein: CASSLIGNSPLHF. The DNA of the CDR3 is TGCGCCAGCAGCCTCATTGGGAATTCACCCCTCCACTTT.

The genes are TRBV5-5 and TRBJ2-2; 7 bases align to TRBD2. The CDR3 loop spans 16 amino acids. Unmatched junction bases numbered 12, after V lost 4 bases and J lost 6 bases. Germline assignment: CDR1 SGHKS and CDR2 YYEKEE (reference sequence). The CDR3 nucleotides read TGTGCCAGCAGCGACGCGACTAGCCGGTTCCCCGGGGAGCTGTTTTTT. Its protein is CASSDATSRFPGELFF.

This chain connects TRBV3-1 (or the pseudogene TRBV3-2) to TRBJ2-6; 9 bases fit TRBD1. Germline loops: CDR1 LGHDT, CDR2 YNNKEL (reference sequence). The CDR3 consists of 20 residues. The ends lost 0 bases at V and 5 bases at J; junction bases unmatched: 14. As DNA, the CDR3 is TGTGCCAGCAGCCAAGATCTTACAGGGGGCCCCAGGGGGCGGGCCAACGTCCTGACTTTC. Translated, it gives CASSQDLTGGPRGRANVLTF.

This chain joins TRBV5-1 and TRBJ2-1; TRBD1 is a possible D gene (5 bases). CDR3 length: 14 residues. CDR1 SGHRS and CDR2 YFSETQ come from the germline V gene. Trimming removed 0 bases from V and 6 bases from J, with 10 bases in between. The CDR3 protein is CASSLGQHFNEQFF. The DNA of the CDR3 is TGCGCCAGCAGCTTGGGACAGCATTTCAATGAGCAGTTCTTC.

V gene TRBV6-1 combines with J gene TRBJ1-5; D not certain. In germline, CDR1 is MNHNS, CDR2 SASEGT. The V end lost 3 bases, the J end lost 9 bases, and 6 bases lay between the germline ends. The CDR3 extends over 11 amino acids. CDR3 region: CASSDERPQHF. CDR3 nucleotides: TGTGCCAGCAGTGATGAGAGGCCCCAGCATTTT.

Only one count was recorded for this clone. V is TRBV7-2 and J is TRBJ2-7; D remains ambiguous. Trimming cost V 2 bases and J 11 bases, with 10 bases left between them. CDR1 is SGHTA, CDR2 FQGNSA, per germline. The length of the CDR3 is 11 residues. The CDR3, as DNA: TGTGCCAGCAGCTTATCGCATGTGGAGTACTTC. Translated: CASSLSHVEYF.

This chain uses TRBV4-1 with TRBJ2-3; 10 bases match TRBD2. Unmatched junction bases numbered 9, after V lost 0 bases and J lost 0 bases. Per germline, CDR1 MGHRA and CDR2 YSYEKL. This CDR3 comprises 19 residues. The CDR3 DNA is TGCGCCAGCAGCCAAGACTCCGGGACTAGCGATAAAAGCACAGATACGCAGTATTTT. This gives the protein CASSQDSGTSDKSTDTQYF.

V usage is TRBV27 and J usage is TRBJ2-1, with D uncertain. The CDR3 has 15 amino acids. CDR1 is MNHEY and CDR2 is SMNVEV in the germline V gene (reference sequence). V was clipped by 6 bases and J by 4 bases, with 16 bases between them. The CDR3 reads CASSPGSSVYNEQFF. The CDR3 nucleotides are TGTGCCAGCAGCCCCGGAAGCAGCGTGTACAATGAGCAGTTCTTC.

This chain joins TRBV4-3 and TRBJ1-5; the D gene is possibly TRBD1 (5 bases). Between the trimmed V and J ends, which lost 4 bases and 0 bases, there was a span of 10 bases. The CDR3 totals 15 residues. The germline gives CDR1 LGHNA, CDR2 YSLEER. CDR3 amino acids: CASSPHQGSNQPQHF. As DNA, the CDR3 is TGCGCCAGCAGCCCACATCAGGGTAGCAATCAGCCCCAGCATTTT.

J is TRBJ1-6 and V is TRBV7-9; 9 nucleotides align to TRBD1. The CDR3 spans 15 residues. From germline, CDR1 is SEHNR and CDR2 FQNEAQ (reference sequence). Losses at the gene ends were 2 bases for V and 5 bases for J; bases not matched to a gene: 1. The CDR3 DNA reads as TGTGCCAGCAGCTTATGGGACAGGGATAATTCACCCCTCCACTTT. Translated: CASSLWDRDNSPLHF. The full variable domain, with the rest looked up from reference TRBV7-9 and TRBJ1-6, is DTGVSQNPRHKITKRGQNVTFRCDPISEHNRLYWYRQTLGQGPEFLTYFQNEAQLEKSRLLSDRFSAERPKGSFSTLEIQRTEQGDSAMYLCASSLWDRDNSPLHFGNGTRLTVT.